Shown below are 27 T cell receptor beta chains from a single sample sequenced in a study of shared clonotypes between healthy human individuals. The protocol was immunoSEQ multiplex PCR, while the TCRdb copy is restricted to in-frame clones and leaves out a portion. Of about 380,000 clones listed, 95% to 97% are singletons. Material: memory CD8+ T cells sorted from blood. As for subset: CD45RO+ cells pooled with CCR7-negative TemRA cells. The receptors come from a man aged 25-45 years in good health.

The chain couples TRBV19 to TRBJ2-2, with no clear D. The germline CDR1 and CDR2 sequences are LNHDA and SQIVND (reference sequence). This CDR3 is built from 15 residues. The V and J ends lost 4 bases and 2 bases respectively, with 11 bases between them. CDR3 protein: CASSRSYTNTGELFF. The CDR3 DNA reads TGTGCCAGTAGTAGGTCTTACACTAACACCGGGGAGCTGTTTTTT.

The chain uses TRBV5-1 and TRBJ2-1, with 8 nucleotides matching TRBD1. CDR1 SGHRS and CDR2 YFSETQ come from the germline V gene. The CDR3 extends over 12 amino acids. V lost 5 bases, J lost 8 bases, and 3 bases stayed unmatched. The CDR3 protein is CASSTGQDEQFF. CDR3 bases: TGCGCCAGCAGTACGGGACAGGATGAGCAGTTCTTC. Based on the CDR3 plus reference TRBV5-1 and TRBJ2-1, the full variable domain is KAGVTQTPRYLIKTRGQQVTLSCSPISGHRSVSWYQQTPGQGLQFLFEYFSETQRNKGNFPGRFSGRQFSNSRSEMNVSTLELGDSALYLCASSTGQDEQFFGPGTRLTVL.

This chain joins TRBV6-1 and TRBJ2-6, with a weak D call TRBD2 (5 bases). Germline loops: CDR1 MNHNS, CDR2 SASEGT. This CDR3 is built from 15 residues. V lost 2 bases and J lost 6, with 11 bases in between. This CDR3 reads CASSEMGEAANVLTF. The CDR3 DNA is TGTGCCAGCAGTGAAATGGGAGAGGCGGCCAACGTCCTGACTTTC.

This clone was observed a single time. V and J are TRBV19 and TRBJ2-1; no clear D gene. The V end was cut by 5 bases, the J end by 9 bases, with 14 bases between. CDR3 size: 13 residues. Germline CDR1 is LNHDA and CDR2 is SQIVND (reference sequence). CDR3: CASSSQLDGEQFF. The CDR3 DNA follows: TGTGCCAGTAGTTCTCAGCTAGATGGTGAGCAGTTCTTC.

The rearrangement links TRBV7-2 to TRBJ2-1, with 11 bases fitting TRBD2. This CDR3 region has 15 residues. Trimming removed 6 bases from V and 6 bases from J; junction bases left unmatched: 7. Per the germline V gene, CDR1 is SGHTA and CDR2 is FQGNSA. The DNA for the CDR3 is TGTGCCAGCAGACTAGCGGGAGCCCCAGGCAATGAGCAGTTCTTC. Residues: CASRLAGAPGNEQFF.

The CDR3 loop reads CASSITGLTGELFF. The CDR3 DNA follows: TGTGCCAGTAGTATTACGGGCCTCACTGGGGAGCTGTTTTTT. The V and J genes are TRBV19 and TRBJ2-2; no firm D call. The CDR3 is made up of 14 amino acids. The V and J ends lost 3 bases and 8 bases respectively, with 13 bases between them. CDR1 is LNHDA and CDR2 is SQIVND in the germline V gene (reference sequence).

V is TRBV28 and J is TRBJ1-2; the D gene is possibly TRBD1 (5 bases). Looked up from germline, CDR1 is MDHEN and CDR2 is SYDVKM. This CDR3 is 12 amino acids long. With 10 bases removed from V and 3 bases from J, the gap between germline ends came to 12 bases. CDR3 nucleotide sequence: TGTGCCACCCGGGACGGCTACTATGGCTACACCTTC. This codes for CATRDGYYGYTF.

The chain carries TRBV13 and TRBJ2-2; weak D call: TRBD2 (5 bases). CDR3 size: 16 residues. V shed 0 bases and J shed 3 bases, with 11 bases lying between them. Germline loops: CDR1 PRHDT, CDR2 FYEKMQ (reference sequence). The chain's CDR3 is CASSLGPSHYTGELFF. CDR3 in DNA: TGTGCCAGCAGCTTAGGTCCTAGCCACTACACCGGGGAGCTGTTTTTT. Full variable domain (rest looked up from reference TRBV13 and TRBJ2-2): AAGVIQSPRHLIKEKRETATLKCYPIPRHDTVYWYQQGPGQDPQFLISFYEKMQSDKGSIPDRFSAQQFSDYHSELNMSSLELGDSALYFCASSLGPSHYTGELFFGEGSRLTVL.

The J gene is TRBJ2-3, the V gene TRBV29-1; D remains ambiguous. The V end was cut by 3 bases, the J end by 3 bases, with 13 bases between. Germline V gene data show CDR1 as SQVTM and CDR2 as ANQGSEA. The CDR3 totals 14 residues. CDR3 residues: CSVERSRVTDTQYF. In DNA form, the CDR3 reads TGCAGCGTTGAGCGGAGCCGGGTGACAGATACGCAGTATTTT.

The chain recombines TRBV10-3 with TRBJ1-2, with D perhaps TRBD1 (6 bases). In germline, CDR1 is ENHRY, CDR2 SYGVKD. Between the trimmed V and J ends, which lost 3 bases and 7 bases, there was a span of 18 bases. This CDR3 region has 15 residues. The DNA for the CDR3 is TGTGCCATCAGTGATCAGTTGACAGGCTCTGGTGGCTACACCTTC. Protein sequence: CAISDQLTGSGGYTF.

The V gene is TRBV5-4, the J gene TRBJ2-3, with TRBD2 matching 11 bases. The CDR3 is made up of 16 amino acids. From germline, CDR1 is SGHNT and CDR2 YYREEE (reference sequence). V shed 4 bases, J shed 4 bases, and the junction held 8 bases outside the gene matches. CDR3 residues: CASSRQASGRSDTQYF. CDR3 sequence (DNA): TGTGCCAGCAGCCGCCAGGCTAGCGGGAGGTCAGATACGCAGTATTTT.

The chain employs TRBV11-2 and TRBJ2-1, with TRBD2 matching 7 bases. The CDR3 contains 17 residues. Looked up from germline, CDR1 is SGHAT and CDR2 is FQNNGV. After removal of 4 bases from V and 1 base from J, the junction contained 10 bases not matched to a gene. The CDR3 spells CASSSIRREYSYNEQFF. The CDR3, as DNA: TGTGCCAGCAGCTCGATACGGCGGGAGTATTCCTACAATGAGCAGTTCTTC. The full variable domain, rest sourced from reference TRBV11-2 and TRBJ2-1, is EAGVAQSPRYKIIEKRQSVAFWCNPISGHATLYWYQQILGQGPKLLIQFQNNGVVDDSQLPKDRFSAERLKGVDSTLKIQPAKLEDSAVYLCASSSIRREYSYNEQFFGPGTRLTVL.

The chain links TRBV4-2 to TRBJ2-3; 10 bases line up with TRBD2. V was clipped by 8 bases and J by 3 bases; unmatched bases: 8. The CDR3 has 15 residues. The germline gives CDR1 LGHNA, CDR2 YNFKEQ. CDR3 loop: CASGYRTSGTDTQYF. The CDR3 DNA reads TGTGCCAGCGGTTATCGGACTAGCGGAACAGATACGCAGTATTTT.

This clone showed up just once. The chain uses TRBV15 and TRBJ2-1; 7 bases agree with TRBD2. Per germline, CDR1 LNHNV and CDR2 YYDKDF (reference sequence). The CDR3 contains 13 residues. J lost 7 bases, V lost 8 bases, and 8 bases had no gene match. DNA for the CDR3: TGTGCCACCGCTAGCGGAGCGGGGAATGAGCAGTTCTTC. Amino acid sequence: CATASGAGNEQFF.

V gene TRBV15 combines with J gene TRBJ2-7; D is possibly TRBD2 (6 bases). The CDR3 has 15 amino acids. Per germline, CDR1 LNHNV and CDR2 YYDKDF (reference sequence). V was clipped by 5 bases and J by 9 bases, with 23 bases between them. The CDR3 DNA follows: TGTGCCACCAGCCCAGGGACTGGGATACTACGGAGGCAGTACTTC. Protein sequence: CATSPGTGILRRQYF.

V gene TRBV6-6 combines with J gene TRBJ2-7; a possible D gene is TRBD1 (6 bases). The CDR3 contains 14 residues. Germline CDR1 reads MNHNY; CDR2 reads SVGAGI (reference sequence). V gave up 7 bases and J gave up 3 bases, with 16 bases separating them. In DNA form, the CDR3 reads TGTGCCAGCATTGGTACAGGGTCGAGCTACGAGCAGTACTTC. Translating gives CASIGTGSSYEQYF.

The V gene is TRBV5-4, the J gene TRBJ1-3; D might be TRBD1 (5 bases). With 0 bases removed from V and 3 bases from J, the gap between germline ends came to 13 bases. Germline assignment: CDR1 SGHNT and CDR2 YYREEE (reference sequence). The CDR3 length is 16 residues. This CDR3 is CASSLEGAQIGNTIYF. DNA of the CDR3: TGTGCCAGCAGCTTGGAAGGGGCGCAGATTGGAAACACCATATATTTT.

This clone appeared once. The chain combines TRBV2 with TRBJ1-4; the D gene is possibly TRBD1 (5 bases). Trimming removed 5 bases at V and 0 bases at J, with 16 bases between. This CDR3 has 17 amino acids. Germline assignment: CDR1 SNHLY and CDR2 FYNNEI. CDR3 bases: TGTGCCAGCAGTAGCTTACGACAGCTCGCAACTAATGAAAAACTGTTTTTT. Protein product: CASSSLRQLATNEKLFF.

This clone showed up just once. V and J are TRBV6-5 and TRBJ2-7; TRBD2 is a possible D gene (5 bases). The germline V gene encodes CDR1 MNHEY and CDR2 SVGAGI. This CDR3 has 15 residues. V lost 0 bases and J lost 0, with 9 bases in between. This chain's CDR3 is CASSYSPSLSYEQYF. The CDR3, as DNA: TGTGCCAGCAGTTACTCGCCTAGCCTCTCCTACGAGCAGTACTTC.

The gene calls are TRBV10-3 and TRBJ2-6, with 11 bases identical to TRBD2. In germline, CDR1 is ENHRY, CDR2 SYGVKD. Trimming at V came to 6 bases and at J to 2 bases, leaving 6 bases not matched to a gene. This CDR3 region has 17 residues. The CDR3 loop reads CAISGASGRTGANVLTF. In nucleotides, the CDR3 is TGTGCCATCAGCGGGGCTAGCGGGAGGACTGGGGCCAACGTCCTGACTTTC.

The gene calls are TRBV6-1 and TRBJ2-7; D unresolved. The CDR3 runs to 15 residues. Germline V gene lookup returns CDR1 MNHNS and CDR2 SASEGT. The germline V and J ends were trimmed by 4 bases and 0 bases, with 13 bases remaining between them. CDR3 protein: CASSGGRTGSYEQYF. CDR3 sequence (DNA): TGTGCCAGCAGTGGCGGAAGGACGGGCTCCTACGAGCAGTACTTC.

The rearrangement links TRBV11-3 to TRBJ1-5; 9 bases are shared with TRBD1. V gave up 5 bases and J gave up 0 bases; unmatched junction bases: 11. This CDR3 is built from 18 residues. CDR1 is SGHNT and CDR2 is YENEEA in the germline V gene. The CDR3 region is CASSPQTGGWNSNQPQHF. The CDR3 DNA reads TGTGCCAGCAGCCCACAGACAGGGGGTTGGAATAGCAATCAGCCCCAGCATTTT.

The V call is TRBV2, the J call TRBJ1-6; no firm D call. The CDR3 extends over 17 amino acids. Germline V gene data show CDR1 as SNHLY and CDR2 as FYNNEI. Trimming took off 8 bases at V and 3 bases at J, with 20 bases between the two ends. CDR3 sequence: CASRRPGYTFYNSPLHF. The DNA for the CDR3 is TGTGCCAGCCGCCGCCCGGGCTACACTTTCTATAATTCACCCCTCCACTTT.

CDR3: CASSQDRLPGGYTF. The CDR3 DNA reads as TGCGCCAGCAGCCAAGATCGGCTTCCTGGCGGCTACACCTTC. The V and J genes are TRBV4-1 and TRBJ1-2; D uncertain. Trimming took 0 bases from V and 8 from J, leaving 13 bases between them. The germline V gene encodes CDR1 MGHRA and CDR2 YSYEKL. This CDR3 has 14 residues.

On this clone itself: An end of the junction does not agree with germline; a read error may underlie this. The chain recombines TRBV28 with TRBJ1-3; unclear D gene. The length of the CDR3 is 14 residues. Germline V lookup: CDR1 MDHEN, CDR2 SYDVKM. Here the CDR3 reads CTSSFSSSGNTIYF. In DNA form, the CDR3 reads TGTACCAGCAGTTTCTCCAGCTCTGGAAACACCATATATTTT.

The J gene is TRBJ2-5, the V gene TRBV11-3, with D maybe TRBD2 (7 bases). This CDR3 is 19 amino acids long. From germline, CDR1 is SGHNT and CDR2 YENEEA. The V and J ends lost 0 bases and 5 bases respectively, with 25 bases between them. The CDR3 reads CASSLESKVRGGDQETQYF. CDR3 coding DNA: TGTGCCAGCAGCTTAGAATCGAAGGTACGCGGGGGCGATCAGGAGACCCAGTACTTC.

The CDR3 DNA is TGTGCCAGCAGTCGAGAGCTCTCTGGAAACACCATATATTTT. Translating it yields CASSRELSGNTIYF. The rearrangement links TRBV7-9 to TRBJ1-3, with no clear D. The length of the CDR3 is 14 residues. The germline gives CDR1 SEHNR, CDR2 FQNEAQ (reference sequence). The ends were cut back, 6 bases at V and 0 bases at J, with 9 bases in the middle.